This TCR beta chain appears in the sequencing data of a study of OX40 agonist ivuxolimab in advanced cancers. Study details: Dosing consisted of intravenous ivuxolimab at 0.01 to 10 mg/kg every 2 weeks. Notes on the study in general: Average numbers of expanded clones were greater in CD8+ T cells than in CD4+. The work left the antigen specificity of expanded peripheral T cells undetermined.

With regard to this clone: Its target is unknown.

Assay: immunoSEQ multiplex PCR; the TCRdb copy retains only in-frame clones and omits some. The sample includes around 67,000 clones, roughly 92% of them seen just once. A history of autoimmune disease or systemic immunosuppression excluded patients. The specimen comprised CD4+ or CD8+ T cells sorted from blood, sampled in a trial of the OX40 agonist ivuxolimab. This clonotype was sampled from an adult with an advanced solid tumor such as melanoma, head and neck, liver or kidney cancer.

The CDR3 sequence: CASSQRGNFATNEKLFF. The DNA of the CDR3 is TGCGCCAGCAGCCAACGAGGAAACTTTGCAACTAATGAAAAACTGTTTTTT. The genes are TRBV4-1 and TRBJ1-4; no definite D call. V was shortened by 2 bases and J by 0 bases, with 13 bases between the two germline ends. Germline V gene lookup returns CDR1 MGHRA and CDR2 YSYEKL. The CDR3 is made up of 17 amino acids.